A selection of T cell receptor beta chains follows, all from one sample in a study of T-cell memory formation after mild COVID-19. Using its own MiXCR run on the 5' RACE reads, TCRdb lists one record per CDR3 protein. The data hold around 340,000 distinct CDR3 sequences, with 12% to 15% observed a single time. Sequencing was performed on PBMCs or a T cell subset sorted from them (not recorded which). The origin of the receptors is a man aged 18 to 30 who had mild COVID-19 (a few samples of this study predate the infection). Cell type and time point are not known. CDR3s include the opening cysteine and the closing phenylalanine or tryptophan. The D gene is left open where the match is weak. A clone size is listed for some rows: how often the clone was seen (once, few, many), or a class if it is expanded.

TGTGCCAGCAGCCGATCAGGGTGGGGTACCGGCTACGAGCAGTACTTC	CASSRSGWGTGYEQYF	few	TRBV5-6	TRBJ2-7	NA
TGTGCCAGCAGGGAGACAGGGGAGGCTCAGCCCCAGCATTTT	CASRETGEAQPQHF	few	TRBV2	TRBJ1-5	TRBD1
TGTGCCAGCAGCCCGGGACACTTATGGATCCCCACCTACGAGCAGTACTTC	CASSPGHLWIPTYEQYF	NA	TRBV7-8	TRBJ2-7	NA
TGTGCCAGCAGCTCACAGGCCCCCCGGGAAGCTTTCTTT	CASSSQAPREAFF	NA	TRBV5-6	TRBJ1-1	NA
TGTGCCAGCAGCCCGACTTCCCAAAACATTCAGTACTTC	CASSPTSQNIQYF	NA	TRBV7-9	TRBJ2-4	NA
TGCGCCAGCAGCTTGAGTGCGCGGGGGAATGAGCAGTTCTTC	CASSLSARGNEQFF	many	TRBV5-1	TRBJ2-1	TRBD2
TGCGCCAGCAGCAGAAGGAATGAGCAGTTCTTC	CASSRRNEQFF	NA	TRBV6-2/TRBV6-3	TRBJ2-1	NA
TGTGCCAGCAGACTAGCGGGGGCGAACACCGGGGAGCTGTTTTTT	CASRLAGANTGELFF	NA	TRBV6-2/TRBV6-3	TRBJ2-2	TRBD2
TGTGCCAGCGGCGCAGGGGGCGGAGACGAAAAACTGTTTTTT	CASGAGGGDEKLFF	NA	TRBV2	TRBJ1-4	TRBD1
TGTGCTAGTGGTTTGGGACAGGGGCCGGAACACACCGGGGAGCTGTTTTTT	CASGLGQGPEHTGELFF	NA	TRBV12-5	TRBJ2-2	TRBD1
TGTGCCAGCAGTTCTCTTACGACACCGAACACTGAAGCTTTCTTT	CASSSLTTPNTEAFF	few	TRBV6-5	TRBJ1-1	NA
TGCGCCAGCAGCTCGCACGTGAACACTGAAGCTTTCTTT	CASSSHVNTEAFF	NA	TRBV4-1	TRBJ1-1	NA
TGTGCCAGCAGCCAAGCCGGGCGGGGGGGAGCAGATACGCAGTATTTT	CASSQAGRGGADTQYF	NA	TRBV4-2	TRBJ2-3	TRBD2
TGTGCCAGCAGTCCCGCCCGCCCCGAATATGGCTACACCTTC	CASSPARPEYGYTF	NA	TRBV28	TRBJ1-2	NA
TGCGCCAGCAGCCAAGATAGGGGGTGGGAGGGGAGCACTGAAGCTTTCTTT	CASSQDRGWEGSTEAFF	few	TRBV4-3	TRBJ1-1	NA
TGTGCCAGCAGCTTAGGCTCGGGACTAGCGGAAGAGACCCAGTACTTC	CASSLGSGLAEETQYF	NA	TRBV11-3	TRBJ2-5	TRBD2
TGTGCCAGCAGCTTAGATCTTAACCGGGGAATCCACTACGAGCAGTACTTC	CASSLDLNRGIHYEQYF	few	TRBV11-2	TRBJ2-7	NA
TGTGCCAGCAGTCGGACACAGGTAAACACTGAAGCTTTCTTT	CASSRTQVNTEAFF	many	TRBV6-5	TRBJ1-1	NA
TGTGCCAGCAGCTTGGTTGGAGGAAGTACAGATACGCAGTATTTT	CASSLVGGSTDTQYF	many	TRBV7-9	TRBJ2-3	NA
TGTGCCAGCAGCTTAGGGGGACAGGGTTGGAGCGGCTACACCTTC	CASSLGGQGWSGYTF	NA	TRBV7-2	TRBJ1-2	TRBD1
TGCGCCAGCAGCCAGGACAGCATCCCACCGAGGGCTTTCTTT	CASSQDSIPPRAFF	few	TRBV5-1	TRBJ1-1	NA
TGTGCCAGCAGCTTCATGGGCGGGGAGCTGTTTTTT	CASSFMGGELFF	many	TRBV13	TRBJ2-2	NA
TGCAGCGAGGGGCAGAGGGCCCGGAACACTGAAGCTTTCTTT	CSEGQRARNTEAFF	NA	TRBV29-1	TRBJ1-1	NA
TGTGCAAGTCGCTTACCGACCGGGGGAGGGCTAGCCAAAAACATTCAGTACTTC	CASRLPTGGGLAKNIQYF	NA	TRBV12-2	TRBJ2-4	NA
TGTGCCAGCAGCCTCGGGGGGGGAAGTAATTCACCCCTCCACTTT	CASSLGGGSNSPLHF	few	TRBV4-2	TRBJ1-6	NA
TGTGCCAGCAGTATCAGGGACCGCTTCTCTGGAAACACCATATATTTT	CASSIRDRFSGNTIYF	few	TRBV25-1	TRBJ1-3	NA